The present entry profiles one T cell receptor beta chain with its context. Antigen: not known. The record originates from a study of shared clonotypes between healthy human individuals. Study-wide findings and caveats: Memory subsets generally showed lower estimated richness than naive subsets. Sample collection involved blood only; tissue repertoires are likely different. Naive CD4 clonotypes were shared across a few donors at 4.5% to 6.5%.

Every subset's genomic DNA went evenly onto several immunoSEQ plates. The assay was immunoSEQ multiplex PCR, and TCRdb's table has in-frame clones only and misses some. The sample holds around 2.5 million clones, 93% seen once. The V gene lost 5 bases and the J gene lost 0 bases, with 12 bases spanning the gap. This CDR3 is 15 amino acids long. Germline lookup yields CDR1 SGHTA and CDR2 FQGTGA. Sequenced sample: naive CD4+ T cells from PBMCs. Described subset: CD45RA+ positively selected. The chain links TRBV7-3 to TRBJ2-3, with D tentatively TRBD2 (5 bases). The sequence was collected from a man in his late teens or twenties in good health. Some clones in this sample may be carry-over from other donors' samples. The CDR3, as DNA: TGTGCCAGCAGCCCCGAAGCGGTTAGCACAGATACGCAGTATTTT. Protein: CASSPEAVSTDTQYF.